This TCR beta chain comes out of a study of memory B cells and T cells in multiple sclerosis. Measured with immunoSEQ multiplex PCR; TCRdb has only the in-frame clones, and not every one. The sample gives 12,000 to 15,000 clones, almost 70% of which show up once; approximately 2.2% is in the top ten. To note about this clone: Its antigen is undetermined.

Study conclusions and caveats: Shared clonotype counts depended on differing compartment clone-set sizes and were normalized.

Trimming pared 3 bases from V and 2 bases from J, leaving 14 bases between. Germline CDR1 reads MNHEY; CDR2 reads SMNVEV (reference sequence). The CDR3 runs 16 residues. The chain links TRBV27 to TRBJ2-4; D unclear. This TCR was sampled from a human donor with multiple sclerosis. The material sequenced was memory (CD45RO+) CD4+ T cells from blood. In nucleotides, the CDR3 is TGTGCCAGCAGTTTCTCCCGGCTCGACTCCAAAAACATTCAGTACTTC. Translated, it gives CASSFSRLDSKNIQYF.